The 19 T cell receptor beta chains below all came from one sample that was sequenced in a study of blood T cells in healthy people across ages. Through a sample-barcoded 5' primer and a J-beta primer mix, a second PCR was run for roughly 7 to 11 cycles. MiXCR was run by TCRdb on the 5' RACE reads, yielding one entry per CDR3 protein. The sample consists of around 1,000,000 distinct CDR3 sequences, less than 45% of them appearing once. Input material: blood. The receptors stem from a man between 18 and 35 years old in good health.

A few counts support this clonotype. The chain is built from TRBV12-3 or TRBV12-4 and TRBJ2-5; D is unclear. This CDR3 is 13 amino acids long. With 8 bases removed from V and 0 bases from J, the gap between germline ends came to 10 bases. The CDR3 loop is CASADTYQETQYF. CDR3 bases: TGTGCCAGCGCAGACACGTACCAAGAGACCCAGTACTTC.

There are a few counts of this clonotype. The chain carries TRBV19 and TRBJ2-1; 7 positions agree with TRBD1. CDR1 is LNHDA, CDR2 SQIVND, per germline (reference sequence). The CDR3 is 15 residues long. V shed 5 bases, J shed 11 bases, and the junction held 15 bases outside the gene matches. The CDR3 sequence: CASSADRVPPDKQFF. The DNA for the CDR3 is TGTGCCAGTAGTGCCGACAGGGTTCCCCCAGATAAGCAGTTCTTC.

This chain links TRBV12-5 with TRBJ1-1; D might be TRBD1 (6 bases). V was cut by 3 bases and J by 1 base, with 21 bases left in between. CDR3 size: 18 residues. Germline values: CDR1 LGHNT, CDR2 FRNRAP. The CDR3 DNA reads as TGTGCTAGTGGTTTTTTCTTGGGTAGGGGGGCGGCGAACACTGAAGCTTTCTTT. Protein: CASGFFLGRGAANTEAFF.

This chain links TRBV5-1 with TRBJ2-1; 8 nucleotides agree with TRBD2. V lost 3 bases to trimming and J lost 1 base; unmatched junction nucleotides: 6. Germline CDR1 reads SGHRS; CDR2 reads YFSETQ. The CDR3 has 16 amino acids. In nucleotides, the CDR3 is TGCGCCAGCAGCTGGGGGTTAGCGGGGTCCTACAATGAGCAGTTCTTC. Translated: CASSWGLAGSYNEQFF. The variable domain in full, with the rest retrieved from reference TRBV5-1 and TRBJ2-1, is KAGVTQTPRYLIKTRGQQVTLSCSPISGHRSVSWYQQTPGQGLQFLFEYFSETQRNKGNFPGRFSGRQFSNSRSEMNVSTLELGDSALYLCASSWGLAGSYNEQFFGPGTRLTVL.

Details on this clonotype: At one boundary the junction diverges from the germline segment, which might be a read error. The chain is built from TRBV6-2 or TRBV6-3 and TRBJ1-5; maybe TRBD1 (5 bases). The CDR3 is 13 amino acids. Germline V gene data show CDR1 as MNHEY and CDR2 as SVGEGT. CDR3 coding DNA: TGCGCCAGCAATGACAGAAGAAATCAGCCCCAGCATTTT. Translating gives CASNDRRNQPQHF.

V usage is TRBV20-1 and J usage is TRBJ1-6, with D tentatively TRBD1 (5 bases). The V gene lost 5 bases and the J gene lost 0 bases, with 11 bases spanning the gap. Germline-derived CDR1 and CDR2 are DFQATT and SNEGSKA (reference sequence). The CDR3 contains 15 residues. The CDR3 protein is CSAPLGTSYNSPLHF. The CDR3 nucleotides are TGCAGTGCTCCTCTTGGGACCTCCTATAATTCACCCCTCCACTTT.

The chain recombines TRBV2 with TRBJ2-7, with TRBD2 as a possible D gene (5 bases). V lost 8 bases and J 9 bases, leaving 11 bases between the germline ends. The CDR3 covers 10 residues. The germline V gene encodes CDR1 SNHLY and CDR2 FYNNEI. CDR3 coding DNA: TGTGCCAGCGGGCCACGGGGGCAGTACTTC. Translation gives CASGPRGQYF.

This clonotype was detected a few times. V is TRBV20-1 and J is TRBJ1-5; D might be TRBD1 (5 bases). This CDR3 region has 15 residues. Germline CDR1 DFQATT, CDR2 SNEGSKA (reference sequence). The V gene lost 5 bases and the J gene lost 0 bases, with 14 bases spanning the gap. The CDR3 nucleotides are TGCAGTGCTTCAACAGGCCTCAATAGCAATCAGCCCCAGCATTTT. It translates to CSASTGLNSNQPQHF.

Comment on this clonotype: This may be a read error: a much more frequent sequence differs by one nucleotide. The rearrangement uses TRBV20-1 and TRBJ2-3; 9 positions agree with TRBD2. Germline values: CDR1 DFQATT, CDR2 SNEGSKA (reference sequence). The CDR3 covers 14 residues. The V and J ends lost 5 bases and 1 base, in that order; junction bases with no gene match: 4. CDR3 coding DNA: TGCAGTGCTCCTGTAGCGGGGGGCACAGATACGCAGTATTTT. Protein: CSAPVAGGTDTQYF.

This clonotype was seen just once. The chain has TRBV20-1 and TRBJ2-2, with TRBD2 matching 14 bases. V lost 6 bases, J lost 5 bases, and 8 bases stayed unmatched. CDR1 is DFQATT, CDR2 SNEGSKA, per germline (reference sequence). This CDR3 is 16 amino acids long. DNA for the CDR3: TGCAGTGCGGAGCCAAGGACTAGCGGGAGGACCGGGGAGCTGTTTTTT. The encoded protein is CSAEPRTSGRTGELFF.

This clonotype showed up just once. The chain links TRBV19 to TRBJ1-1, with 12 bases identical to TRBD1. The CDR3 consists of 13 residues. CDR1 is LNHDA and CDR2 is SQIVND in the germline V gene (reference sequence). With 6 bases clipped from V and 10 bases from J, the junction kept 6 bases outside the gene matches. The CDR3 region has the DNA TGTGCCAGTAGACCGGGACAGGGGGCATCAGCTTTCTTT. Amino acid sequence: CASRPGQGASAFF. The full variable domain, in which reference TRBV19 and TRBJ1-1 provide the parts outside the CDR3, is DGGITQSPKYLFRKEGQNVTLSCEQNLNHDAMYWYRQDPGQGLRLIYYSQIVNDFQKGDIAEGYSVSREKKESFPLTVTSAQKNPTAFYLCASRPGQGASAFFGQGTRLTVV.

The J gene is TRBJ1-1, the V gene TRBV20-1, with D hard to call. The V gene's germline CDR1 is DFQATT and CDR2 SNEGSKA (reference sequence). The CDR3 consists of 16 residues. V was trimmed by 2 bases and J by 1 base, leaving 17 bases between them. The CDR3 bases are TGCAGTGCTAGATCGGCGGCAGCCCTAAGGAACACTGAAGCTTTCTTT. Translated, it gives CSARSAAALRNTEAFF.

This chain links TRBV27 with TRBJ1-1; possible D gene TRBD1, 6 bases. CDR1 and CDR2 from the germline V gene are MNHEY and SMNVEV (reference sequence). This CDR3 is built from 16 residues. Trimming left V 6 bases short and J 1 base short, with 18 bases between. CDR3 in amino acids: CASRQEQGPRNTEAFF. CDR3 DNA sequence: TGTGCCAGCAGGCAGGAACAGGGTCCGCGGAACACTGAAGCTTTCTTT.

This clonotype was detected only a few times. The chain is built from TRBV6-2 or TRBV6-3 and TRBJ1-5; the match to TRBD1 covers 7 bases. The CDR3 consists of 16 residues. J was trimmed by 3 bases and V by 7 bases; bases with no gene match: 12. Germline V gene sequence: CDR1 MNHEY, CDR2 SVGEGT. The CDR3 protein is CASTYASGGSNQPQHF. As DNA, the CDR3 is TGTGCCAGCACTTATGCCTCAGGGGGGTCCAATCAGCCCCAGCATTTT.

The chain joins TRBV5-1 to TRBJ1-1; the match to TRBD1 covers 10 bases. V trimming: 4 bases; J trimming: 8 bases; junction bases outside the gene matches: 5. This CDR3 is built from 13 residues. Germline values: CDR1 SGHRS, CDR2 YFSETQ. The CDR3 DNA reads TGCGCCAGCAGCCATGACAGGGGGCTCGAAGCTTTCTTT. Its translation is CASSHDRGLEAFF.

The V and J genes are TRBV20-1 and TRBJ1-6; TRBD1 is a possible D gene (5 bases). This CDR3 is 15 amino acids long. Between the trimmed V and J ends, which lost 1 base and 3 bases, there was a span of 10 bases. CDR1 DFQATT and CDR2 SNEGSKA come from the germline V gene (reference sequence). CDR3 nucleotide sequence: TGCAGTGCTAGAGGGGGCGGGATCTATAATTCACCCCTCCACTTT. This encodes CSARGGGIYNSPLHF.

The chain couples TRBV2 to TRBJ2-4, with D hard to call. The DNA end lines up better with TRBJ2-5; the J call may be wrong. The CDR3 is 13 amino acids. Germline CDR1 reads SNHLY; CDR2 reads FYNNEI. The CDR3 nucleotides are TGTGCCAGCAGTGACGTAAGAAGAGAGACCCAGTACTTC. Translating it yields CASSDVRRETQYF.

The chain employs TRBV20-1 and TRBJ2-1; 9 bases align to TRBD2. From germline, CDR1 is DFQATT and CDR2 SNEGSKA (reference sequence). The ends lost 6 bases at V and 6 bases at J; junction bases unmatched: 9. This CDR3 region has 14 residues. CDR3 loop: CSAKTLAGPNEQFF. The CDR3 DNA sequence: TGCAGTGCGAAGACTCTAGCGGGGCCCAATGAGCAGTTCTTC.

The chain combines TRBV5-1 with TRBJ2-3; 8 bases map to TRBD1. CDR3 size: 15 residues. Germline CDR1 is SGHRS and CDR2 is YFSETQ. Trimming cost V 3 bases and J 4 bases; bases outside gene matches: 7. The DNA for the CDR3 is TGCGCCAGCAGCTGGCAGGGGGCCACCCCAGATACGCAGTATTTT. Translating gives CASSWQGATPDTQYF. Using reference TRBV5-1 and TRBJ2-3 for the parts outside the CDR3, the full variable domain is KAGVTQTPRYLIKTRGQQVTLSCSPISGHRSVSWYQQTPGQGLQFLFEYFSETQRNKGNFPGRFSGRQFSNSRSEMNVSTLELGDSALYLCASSWQGATPDTQYFGPGTRLTVL.